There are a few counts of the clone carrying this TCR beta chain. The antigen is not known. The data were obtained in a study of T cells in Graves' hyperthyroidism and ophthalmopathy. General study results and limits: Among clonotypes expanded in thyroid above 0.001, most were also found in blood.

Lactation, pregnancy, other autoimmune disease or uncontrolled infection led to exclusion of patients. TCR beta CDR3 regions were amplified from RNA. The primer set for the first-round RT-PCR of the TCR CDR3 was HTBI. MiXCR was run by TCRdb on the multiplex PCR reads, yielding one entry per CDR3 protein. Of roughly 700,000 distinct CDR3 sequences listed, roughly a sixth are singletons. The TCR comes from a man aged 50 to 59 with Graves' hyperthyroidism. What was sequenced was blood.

The chain's CDR3 is CSVESTDSYEQYF. DNA of the CDR3: TGCAGCGTTGAATCGACAGATTCCTACGAGCAGTACTTC. The chain joins TRBV29-1 to TRBJ2-7; TRBD1 might be the D (5 bases). CDR3 length: 13 amino acids. CDR1 SQVTM and CDR2 ANQGSEA come from the germline V gene. Trimming left V 2 bases short and J 1 base short, with 9 bases between.